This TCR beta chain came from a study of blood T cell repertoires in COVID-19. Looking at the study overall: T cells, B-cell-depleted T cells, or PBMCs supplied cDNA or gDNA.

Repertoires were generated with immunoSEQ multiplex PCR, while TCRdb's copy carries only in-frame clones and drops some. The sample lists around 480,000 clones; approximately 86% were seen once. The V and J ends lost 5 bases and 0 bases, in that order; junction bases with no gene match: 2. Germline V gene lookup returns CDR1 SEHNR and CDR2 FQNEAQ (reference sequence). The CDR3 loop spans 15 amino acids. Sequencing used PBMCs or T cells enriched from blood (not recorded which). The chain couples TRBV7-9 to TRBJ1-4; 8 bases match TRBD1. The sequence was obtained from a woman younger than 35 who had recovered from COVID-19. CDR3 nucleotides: TGTGCCAGCAGCCCAGGGGGCCCAACTAATGAAAAACTGTTTTTT. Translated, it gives CASSPGGPTNEKLFF.